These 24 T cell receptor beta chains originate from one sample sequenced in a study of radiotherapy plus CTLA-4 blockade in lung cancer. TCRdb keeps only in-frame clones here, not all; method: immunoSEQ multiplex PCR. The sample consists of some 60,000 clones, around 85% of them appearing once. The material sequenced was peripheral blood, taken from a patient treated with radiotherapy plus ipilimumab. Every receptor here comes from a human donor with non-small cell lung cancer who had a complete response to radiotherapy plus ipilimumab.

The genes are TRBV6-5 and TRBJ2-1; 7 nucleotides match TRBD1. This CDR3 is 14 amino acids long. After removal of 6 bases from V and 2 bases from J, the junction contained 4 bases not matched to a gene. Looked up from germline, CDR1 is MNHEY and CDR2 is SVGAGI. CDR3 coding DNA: TGTGCCAGCAGCCAAGACAGGGCCTACAATGAGCAGTTCTTC. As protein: CASSQDRAYNEQFF.

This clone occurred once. The CDR3 loop reads CASSPWDIPDNYGYTF. CDR3 coding DNA: TGTGCCAGCAGCCCCTGGGACATACCCGATAACTATGGCTACACCTTC. This chain connects TRBV9 to TRBJ1-2; D might be TRBD1 (6 bases). The V gene lost 4 bases and the J gene lost 1 base, with 17 bases spanning the gap. The CDR3 extends over 16 amino acids. CDR1 SGDLS and CDR2 YYNGEE come from the germline V gene.

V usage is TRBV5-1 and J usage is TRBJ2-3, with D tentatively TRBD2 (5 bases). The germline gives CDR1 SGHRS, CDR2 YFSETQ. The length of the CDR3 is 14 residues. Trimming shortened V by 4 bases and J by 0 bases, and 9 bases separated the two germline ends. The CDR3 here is CASSLGGSTDTQYF. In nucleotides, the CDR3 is TGCGCCAGCAGCCTCGGCGGGAGCACAGATACGCAGTATTTT.

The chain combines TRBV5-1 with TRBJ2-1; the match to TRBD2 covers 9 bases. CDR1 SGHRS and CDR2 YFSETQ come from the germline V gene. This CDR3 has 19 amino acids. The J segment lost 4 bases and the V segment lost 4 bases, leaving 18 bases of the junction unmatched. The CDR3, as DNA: TGCGCCAGCAGCCAAGGTGGCGGGAGGGCCAAAGCTAGATACAATGAGCAGTTCTTC. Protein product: CASSQGGGRAKARYNEQFF.

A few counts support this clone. The CDR3 DNA is TGTGCCAGCAGCCAGCAGACAGGGTTAGGTCAGCCCCAGCATTTT. Protein sequence: CASSQQTGLGQPQHF. The V call is TRBV7-2, the J call TRBJ1-5, with 7 bases matching TRBD1. Germline CDR1 and CDR2: SGHTA and FQGNSA. Trimming at V came to 5 bases and at J to 6 bases, leaving 10 bases not matched to a gene. There are 15 residues in the CDR3.

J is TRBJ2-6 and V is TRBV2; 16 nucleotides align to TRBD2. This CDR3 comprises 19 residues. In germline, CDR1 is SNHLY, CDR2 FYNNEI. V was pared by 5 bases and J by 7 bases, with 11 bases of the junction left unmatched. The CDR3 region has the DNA TGTGCCAGCAGTTCTCAGGGGACTAGCGGGAGGGGGAGAGCCAACGTCCTGACTTTC. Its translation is CASSSQGTSGRGRANVLTF.

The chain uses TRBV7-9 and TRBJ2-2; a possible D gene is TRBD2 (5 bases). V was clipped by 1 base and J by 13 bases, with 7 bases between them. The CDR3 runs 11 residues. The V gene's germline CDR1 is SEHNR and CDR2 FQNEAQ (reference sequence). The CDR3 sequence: CASSLGRGLFF. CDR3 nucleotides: TGTGCCAGCAGCTTAGGACGGGGGCTGTTTTTT.

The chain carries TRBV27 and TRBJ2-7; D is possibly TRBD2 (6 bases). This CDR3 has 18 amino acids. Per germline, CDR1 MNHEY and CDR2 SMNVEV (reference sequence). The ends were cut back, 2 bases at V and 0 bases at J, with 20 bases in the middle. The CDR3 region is CASSLKTPGTSFSYEQYV. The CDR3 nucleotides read TGTGCCAGCAGTTTAAAGACCCCCGGGACTTCGTTCTCCTACGAGCAGTACGTC.

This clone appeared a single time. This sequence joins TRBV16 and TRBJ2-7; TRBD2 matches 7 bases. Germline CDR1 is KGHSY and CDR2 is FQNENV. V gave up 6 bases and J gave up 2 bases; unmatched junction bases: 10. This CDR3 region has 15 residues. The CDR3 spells CASSQRGGATYEQYF. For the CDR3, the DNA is TGTGCCAGCAGTCAGAGGGGAGGGGCAACCTACGAGCAGTACTTC. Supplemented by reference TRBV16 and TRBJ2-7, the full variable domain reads GEEVAQTPKHLVRGEGQKAKLYCAPIKGHSYVFWYQQVLKNEFKFLISFQNENVFDETGMPKERFSAKCLPNSPCSLEIQATKLEDSAVYFCASSQRGGATYEQYFGPGTRLTVT.

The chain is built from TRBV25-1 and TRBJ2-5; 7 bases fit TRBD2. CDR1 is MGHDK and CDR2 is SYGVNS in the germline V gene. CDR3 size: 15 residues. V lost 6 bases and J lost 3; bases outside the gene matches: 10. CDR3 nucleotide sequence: TGTGCCAGCAGCACGCCGGGAGGAGGGAAAGAGACCCAGTACTTC. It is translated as CASSTPGGGKETQYF. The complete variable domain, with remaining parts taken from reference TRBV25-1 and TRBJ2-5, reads EADIYQTPRYLVIGTGKKITLECSQTMGHDKMYWYQQDPGMELHLIHYSYGVNSTEKGDLSSESTVSRIRTEHFPLTLESARPSHTSQYLCASSTPGGGKETQYFGPGTRLLVL.

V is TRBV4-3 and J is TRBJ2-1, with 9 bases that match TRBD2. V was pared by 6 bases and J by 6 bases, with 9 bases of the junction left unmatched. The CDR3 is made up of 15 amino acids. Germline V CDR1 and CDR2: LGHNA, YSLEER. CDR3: CASSSSGGPLNEQFF. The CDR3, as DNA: TGCGCCAGCAGTTCCAGCGGGGGGCCCCTCAATGAGCAGTTCTTC.

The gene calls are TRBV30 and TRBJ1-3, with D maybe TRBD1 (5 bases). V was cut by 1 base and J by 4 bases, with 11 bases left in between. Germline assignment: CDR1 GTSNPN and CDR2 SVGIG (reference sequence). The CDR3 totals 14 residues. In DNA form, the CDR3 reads TGTGCCTGGAGTGGGACATGGGTAGGAAACACCATATATTTT. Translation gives CAWSGTWVGNTIYF. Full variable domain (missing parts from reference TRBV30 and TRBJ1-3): SQTIHQWPATLVQPVGSPLSLECTVEGTSNPNLYWYRQAAGRGLQLLFYSVGIGQISSEVPQNLSASRPQDRQFILSSKKLLLSDSGFYLCAWSGTWVGNTIYFGEGSWLTVV.

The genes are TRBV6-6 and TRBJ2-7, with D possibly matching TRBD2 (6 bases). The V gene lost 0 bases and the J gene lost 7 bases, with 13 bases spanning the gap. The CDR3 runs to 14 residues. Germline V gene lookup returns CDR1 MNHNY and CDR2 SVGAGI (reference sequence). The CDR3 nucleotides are TGTGCCAGCAGTTACTCGAATGTGGCGGGGGAGCAGTACGTC. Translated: CASSYSNVAGEQYV.

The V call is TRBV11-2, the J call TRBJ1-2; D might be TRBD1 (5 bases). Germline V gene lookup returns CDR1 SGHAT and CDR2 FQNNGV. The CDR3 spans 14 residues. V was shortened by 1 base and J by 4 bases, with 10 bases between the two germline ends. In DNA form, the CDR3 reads TGTGCCAGCAGCTTAGCCCAGGGCGGCTATGGCTACACCTTC. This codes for CASSLAQGGYGYTF.

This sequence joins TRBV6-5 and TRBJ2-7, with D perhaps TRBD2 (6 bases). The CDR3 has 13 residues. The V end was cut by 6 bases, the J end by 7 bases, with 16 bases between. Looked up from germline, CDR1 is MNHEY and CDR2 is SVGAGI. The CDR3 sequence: CASSVSLAGEQYV. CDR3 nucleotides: TGTGCCAGCAGCGTGAGTCTGGCGGGGGAGCAGTACGTC.

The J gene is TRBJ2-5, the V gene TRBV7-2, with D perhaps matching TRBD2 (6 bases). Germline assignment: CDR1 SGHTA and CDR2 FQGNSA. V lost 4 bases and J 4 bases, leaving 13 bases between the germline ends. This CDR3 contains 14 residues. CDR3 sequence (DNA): TGTGCCAGCAGCTCAGGCGCGGGGCGAGAGACCCAGTACTTC. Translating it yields CASSSGAGRETQYF.

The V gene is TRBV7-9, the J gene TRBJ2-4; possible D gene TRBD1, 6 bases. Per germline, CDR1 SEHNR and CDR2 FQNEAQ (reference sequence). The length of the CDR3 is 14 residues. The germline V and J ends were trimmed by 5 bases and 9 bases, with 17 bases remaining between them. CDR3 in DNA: TGTGCCAGCAGCCAGCTGGGGGACAATGGCATTCAGTACTTC. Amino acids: CASSQLGDNGIQYF.

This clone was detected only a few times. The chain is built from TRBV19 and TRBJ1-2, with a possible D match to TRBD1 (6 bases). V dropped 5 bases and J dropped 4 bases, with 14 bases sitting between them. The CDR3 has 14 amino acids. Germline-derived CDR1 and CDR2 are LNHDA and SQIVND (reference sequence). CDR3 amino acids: CASSATGSPYGYTF. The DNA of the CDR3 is TGTGCCAGTAGTGCCACAGGGTCCCCCTATGGCTACACCTTC.

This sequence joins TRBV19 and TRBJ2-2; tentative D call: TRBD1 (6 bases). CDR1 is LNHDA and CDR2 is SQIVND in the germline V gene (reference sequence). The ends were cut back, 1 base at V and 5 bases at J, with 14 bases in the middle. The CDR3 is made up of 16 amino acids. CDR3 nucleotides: TGTGCCAGTAGTATAGGTTTCAGGGGAGTTACCGGGGAGCTGTTTTTT. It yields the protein CASSIGFRGVTGELFF.

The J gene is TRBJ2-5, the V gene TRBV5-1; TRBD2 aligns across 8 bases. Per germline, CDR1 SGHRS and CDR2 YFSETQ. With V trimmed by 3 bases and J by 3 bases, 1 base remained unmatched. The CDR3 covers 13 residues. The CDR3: CASSYSGEETQYF. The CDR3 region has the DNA TGCGCCAGCAGCTATAGCGGGGAAGAGACCCAGTACTTC.

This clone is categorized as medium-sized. CDR3 nucleotide sequence: TGTGCCTGGAGTGGAGGAGGAGGTCAGCCCCAGCATTTT. Amino acids: CAWSGGGGQPQHF. The chain combines TRBV30 with TRBJ1-5; D is undetermined. This CDR3 region has 13 residues. The V gene's germline CDR1 is GTSNPN and CDR2 SVGIG (reference sequence). The germline V and J ends were trimmed by 1 base and 6 bases, with 10 bases remaining between them.

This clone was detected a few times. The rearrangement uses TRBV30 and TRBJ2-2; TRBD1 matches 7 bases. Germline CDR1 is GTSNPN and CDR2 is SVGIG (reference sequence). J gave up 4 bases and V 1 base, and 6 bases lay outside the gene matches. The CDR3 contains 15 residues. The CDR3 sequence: CAWSAGQAGTGELFF. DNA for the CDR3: TGTGCCTGGAGTGCCGGACAGGCGGGCACCGGGGAGCTGTTTTTT.

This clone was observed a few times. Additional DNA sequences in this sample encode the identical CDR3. CDR3 sequence: CASSASPGTGELFF. The CDR3 coding sequence is TGTGCCAGCAGTGCTAGCCCGGGAACCGGGGAGCTGTTTTTT. The chain combines TRBV6-4 with TRBJ2-2; TRBD2 is a possible D gene (5 bases). V was clipped by 4 bases and J by 5 bases, with 11 bases between them. The CDR3 extends over 14 amino acids. Looked up from germline, CDR1 is MRHNA and CDR2 is SNTAGT.

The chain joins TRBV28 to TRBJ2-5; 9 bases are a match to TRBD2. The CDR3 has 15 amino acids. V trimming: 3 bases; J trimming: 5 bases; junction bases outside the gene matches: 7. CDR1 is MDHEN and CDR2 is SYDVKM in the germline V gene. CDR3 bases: TGTGCCAGCAGTTTCAATAGCGGGAGAATTGAGACCCAGTACTTC. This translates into CASSFNSGRIETQYF.